The clone carrying this TCR beta chain appeared many times. The record originates from a study of T-cell memory formation after mild COVID-19. V was clipped by 0 bases and J by 10 bases, with 8 bases between them. From germline, CDR1 is SGHRS and CDR2 YFSETQ. The CDR3 spans 12 residues. TCRdb reprocessed the 5' RACE reads with MiXCR, giving one entry per CDR3 protein. The sample lists some 600,000 distinct CDR3 sequences; 15% to 20% were seen once. This clonotype originated in an adult woman who had mild COVID-19 (a few samples of this study predate the infection). Cell type and time point are not known. The chain couples TRBV5-1 to TRBJ2-1, with D perhaps TRBD1 (6 bases). The sample consisted of PBMCs or a T cell subset sorted from them (not recorded which). For the CDR3, the DNA is TGCGCCAGCAGCTTGGCAGGGGTGGAGCAGTTCTTC. As protein: CASSLAGVEQFF.